The next 15 T cell receptor beta chains were all read from a single sample in a study of CD8 T cells in ankylosing spondylitis. One entry per CDR3 protein, called by TCRdb with MiXCR from the 5' RACE reads. The data show more than 400,000 distinct CDR3 sequences, about 5.2% seen once. The antigens for these receptors are not known. Findings of the study overall: Within ankylosing spondylitis blood, a TCR beta motif made up of eight or nine highly homologous variants appeared to be characteristic.

Sequencing used blood, either unsorted or a sorted T cell fraction (not recorded which). Receptor source: a male donor with ankylosing spondylitis.

This clonotype was counted ten times or more. This chain connects TRBV20-1 to TRBJ2-5; D is unclear. The CDR3 totals 12 residues. V shed 3 bases and J shed 7 bases, with 12 bases lying between them. Germline V gene data show CDR1 as DFQATT and CDR2 as SNEGSKA (reference sequence). CDR3 in amino acids: CSASLLYRTQYF. The CDR3 nucleotides read TGCAGTGCTAGTTTACTCTACCGGACCCAGTACTTC.

This clonotype came up many times. This chain uses TRBV12-3 or TRBV12-4 with TRBJ1-2, with 7 bases lining up with TRBD1. V shed 3 bases, J shed 8 bases, and the junction held 9 bases outside the gene matches. The CDR3 runs 14 residues. CDR3 residues: CASSFRNRGSGYTF. In DNA, the CDR3 is TGTGCCAGCAGTTTCCGGAACAGGGGAAGCGGCTACACCTTC.

This clonotype has ten or more counts. The chain uses TRBV20-1 and TRBJ1-2; no reliable D call. Trimming left V 3 bases short and J 3 bases short, with 11 bases between. The CDR3 totals 13 residues. CDR1 DFQATT and CDR2 SNEGSKA come from the germline V gene (reference sequence). This chain's CDR3 is CSASRGEDYGYTF. The CDR3, as DNA: TGCAGTGCTAGCCGGGGAGAGGACTATGGCTACACCTTC.

The rearrangement links TRBV4-1 to TRBJ2-3, with 12 bases fitting TRBD2. Unmatched junction bases numbered 2, after V lost 1 base and J lost 0 bases. This CDR3 comprises 17 residues. Germline assignment: CDR1 MGHRA and CDR2 YSYEKL. The CDR3 DNA follows: TGCGCCAGCAGCCAAGGGACTAGCGGGGCTAGCACAGATACGCAGTATTTT. Encoded protein: CASSQGTSGASTDTQYF.

This clonotype occurred many times. This rearrangement joins TRBV4-2 to TRBJ2-7; D perhaps matches TRBD1 (6 bases). Germline V gene sequence: CDR1 LGHNA, CDR2 YNFKEQ. V was trimmed by 3 bases and J by 1 base, leaving 7 bases between them. This CDR3 comprises 13 residues. The CDR3 region has the DNA TGTGCCAGCAGCCACGGACAGTCCTACGAGCAGTACTTC. This encodes CASSHGQSYEQYF.

At least ten counts were recorded for this clonotype. The chain joins TRBV27 to TRBJ2-3; 13 bases agree with TRBD2. The CDR3 is made up of 18 amino acids. V shed 4 bases, J shed 0 bases, and the junction held 7 bases outside the gene matches. The germline CDR1 and CDR2 sequences are MNHEY and SMNVEV (reference sequence). The chain's CDR3 is CASSSGLAGVPSTDTQYF. CDR3 DNA: TGTGCCAGCAGTTCCGGACTAGCGGGAGTCCCTAGCACAGATACGCAGTATTTT.

This clonotype was seen many times. V and J are TRBV4-3 and TRBJ1-5, with D unclear. V was cut by 2 bases and J by 1 base, with 9 bases left in between. The germline gives CDR1 LGHNA, CDR2 YSLEER. The CDR3 loop spans 15 amino acids. For the CDR3, the DNA is TGCGCCAGCAGCCAACAGGCATTAAGCAATCAGCCCCAGCATTTT. Translated, it gives CASSQQALSNQPQHF.

This clonotype has ten or more counts. This sequence joins TRBV5-6 and TRBJ2-1, with unresolved D. V gave up 5 bases and J gave up 6 bases, with 6 bases separating them. The CDR3 spans 11 residues. Per the germline V gene, CDR1 is SGHDT and CDR2 is YYEEEE. CDR3 residues: CASRGSNEQFF. CDR3 in DNA: TGTGCCAGCAGGGGATCCAATGAGCAGTTCTTC.

This clonotype was observed at least ten times. The V and J genes are TRBV4-3 and TRBJ2-3; TRBD2 might be the D (7 bases). The CDR3 consists of 13 residues. V shed 0 bases and J shed 11 bases, with 12 bases lying between them. Germline V lookup: CDR1 LGHNA, CDR2 YSLEER. The CDR3 coding sequence is TGCGCCAGCAGCCAAGATCAAGGGGGGGTGCAGTATTTT. Translation: CASSQDQGGVQYF.

This clonotype was detected ten times or more. This chain joins TRBV20-1 and TRBJ2-3; no definite D call. V was cut by 2 bases and J by 4 bases, with 1 base left in between. This CDR3 spans 10 amino acids. The germline gives CDR1 DFQATT, CDR2 SNEGSKA (reference sequence). Written as DNA, the CDR3 is TGCAGTGCTAGACCAGATACGCAGTATTTT. Encoded protein: CSARPDTQYF.

At least ten counts were recorded for this clonotype. The chain employs TRBV5-1 and TRBJ2-1; D gene uncertain. V dropped 1 base and J dropped 2 bases, with 7 bases sitting between them. The germline CDR1 and CDR2 sequences are SGHRS and YFSETQ. The CDR3 is 14 amino acids. CDR3 sequence: CASSLSSAYNEQFF. CDR3 bases: TGCGCCAGCAGCTTGTCGTCGGCCTACAATGAGCAGTTCTTC.

This sequence joins TRBV7-9 and TRBJ2-2, with 13 nucleotides matching TRBD2. CDR3 length equals 16 residues. Looked up from germline, CDR1 is SEHNR and CDR2 is FQNEAQ (reference sequence). The V and J ends lost 5 bases and 5 bases, in that order; junction bases with no gene match: 5. CDR3 sequence (DNA): TGTGCCAGCAGCCCCGGACTAGCGGGGGCGACCGGGGAGCTGTTTTTT. Translation gives CASSPGLAGATGELFF.

This clonotype was picked up a small number of times. The chain uses TRBV20-1 and TRBJ2-3, with 8 nucleotides matching TRBD1. The CDR3 consists of 15 residues. Germline CDR1 and CDR2: DFQATT and SNEGSKA (reference sequence). V trimming: 0 bases; J trimming: 8 bases; junction bases outside the gene matches: 10. CDR3 coding DNA: TGCAGTGCTAGAGATAGGACAGGGAGTGTAGGTACGCAGTATTTT. This encodes CSARDRTGSVGTQYF.

This clonotype was seen a handful of times. The chain uses TRBV6-5 and TRBJ1-4, with D uncertain. The CDR3 consists of 12 residues. Per the germline V gene, CDR1 is MNHEY and CDR2 is SVGAGI. V lost 6 bases and J 11 bases, leaving 13 bases between the germline ends. The CDR3, as DNA: TGTGCCAGCAGCGCCCGGATGGGGAAACTGTTTTTT. Translated, it gives CASSARMGKLFF.

This clonotype has ten or more counts. The rearrangement uses TRBV6-5 and TRBJ2-2; D unresolved. This CDR3 comprises 13 residues. The germline V and J ends were trimmed by 4 bases and 4 bases, with 7 bases remaining between them. Germline V CDR1 and CDR2: MNHEY, SVGAGI. CDR3 amino acids: CASSSLTTGELFF. CDR3 nucleotides: TGTGCCAGCAGTTCCCTAACCACCGGGGAGCTGTTTTTT.